This entry concerns a single T cell receptor (beta chain). V trimming: 5 bases; J trimming: 5 bases; junction bases outside the gene matches: 13. The CDR3 is made up of 17 amino acids. Germline V gene sequence: CDR1 SGHRS, CDR2 YFSETQ. These data are taken from a study of technical replicates of blood from several donors. Measured with immunoSEQ multiplex PCR; TCRdb has only the in-frame clones, and not every one. The sample carries 70,000 to 95,000 clones, approximately 96% recorded once. The receptor was derived from a human donor in good health. Sequenced sample: T cells isolated from PBMCs. V usage is TRBV5-1 and J usage is TRBJ2-3, with 11 bases fitting TRBD2. The chain's CDR3 is CASRLAFSGGAGDTQYF. CDR3 DNA: TGCGCCAGCAGGCTCGCCTTTAGCGGGGGGGCCGGAGATACGCAGTATTTT.